The sequence of this T cell receptor beta chain was determined in a study of shared clonotypes between healthy human individuals. The length of the CDR3 is 14 residues. Trimming took off 4 bases at V and 1 base at J, with 10 bases between the two ends. Every contributor of samples was a Caucasian grown-up residing in Nashville, Tennessee. Produced via immunoSEQ multiplex PCR; TCRdb's table is partial and in-frame only. The table has some 1,400,000 clones, around 97% seen once; the top ten hold roughly 1.2%. The receptor was derived from a man aged 30-40 years in good health. Sample: naive CD4+ T cells sorted from blood. Subset here: CD45RA+ positively selected. The chain couples TRBV23-1 to TRBJ1-1, with D possibly matching TRBD1 (6 bases). TRBV23-1 is sorted into the ORF group, with uncertain function. CDR3 amino acids: CASSPGTKNTEAFF. The CDR3 region has the DNA TGCGCCAGCAGTCCCGGGACAAAGAACACTGAAGCTTTCTTT.